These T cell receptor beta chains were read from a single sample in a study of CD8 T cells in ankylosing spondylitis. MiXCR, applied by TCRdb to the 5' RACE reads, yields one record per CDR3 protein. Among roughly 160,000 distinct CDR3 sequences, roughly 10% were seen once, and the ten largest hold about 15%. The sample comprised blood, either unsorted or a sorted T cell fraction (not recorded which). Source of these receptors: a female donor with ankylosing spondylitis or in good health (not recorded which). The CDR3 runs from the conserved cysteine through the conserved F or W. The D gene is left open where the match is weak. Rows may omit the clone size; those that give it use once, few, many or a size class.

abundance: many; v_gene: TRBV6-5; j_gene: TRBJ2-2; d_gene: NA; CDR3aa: CASSYTSGTGELFF; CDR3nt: TGTGCCAGCAGTTACACTTCAGGGACCGGGGAGCTGTTTTTT
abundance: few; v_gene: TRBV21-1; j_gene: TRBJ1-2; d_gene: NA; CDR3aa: CASSKYKGEPANYGYTF; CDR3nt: TGTGCCAGCAGCAAATATAAGGGCGAACCAGCTAACTATGGCTACACCTTC
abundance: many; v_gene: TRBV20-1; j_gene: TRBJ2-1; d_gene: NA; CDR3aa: CSARDPGHRGYNEQFF; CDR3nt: TGCAGTGCTAGAGATCCGGGACACCGAGGGTACAATGAGCAGTTCTTC
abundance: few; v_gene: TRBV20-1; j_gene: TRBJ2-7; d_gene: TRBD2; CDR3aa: CSARRLAGGRYEQYF; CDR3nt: TGCAGTGCTAGGAGACTAGCGGGAGGTCGGTACGAGCAGTACTTC
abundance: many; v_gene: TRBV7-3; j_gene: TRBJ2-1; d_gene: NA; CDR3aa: CASSLGGAGEQFF; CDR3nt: TGTGCCAGCAGCTTAGGGGGCGCGGGTGAGCAGTTCTTC
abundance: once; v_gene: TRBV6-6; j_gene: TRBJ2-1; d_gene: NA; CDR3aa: CASNGGIYYEQFF; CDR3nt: TGTGCCAGCAACGGCGGGATTTACTATGAGCAGTTCTTC
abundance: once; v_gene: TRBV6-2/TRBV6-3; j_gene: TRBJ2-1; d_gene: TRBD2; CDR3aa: CASGKGDYPYSEQFF; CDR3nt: TGTGCCAGCGGGAAAGGGGACTACCCCTATAGTGAGCAGTTCTTC
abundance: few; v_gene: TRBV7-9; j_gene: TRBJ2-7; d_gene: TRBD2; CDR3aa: CASSPPSAGVGYEQYF; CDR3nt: TGTGCCAGCAGCCCCCCTTCCGCGGGAGTGGGTTACGAGCAGTACTTC
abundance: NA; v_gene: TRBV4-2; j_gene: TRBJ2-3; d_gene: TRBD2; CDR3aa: CASSPRGAVDSGILTDTQYF; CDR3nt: TGTGCCAGCAGCCCCCGAGGGGCGGTCGATAGCGGGATCCTCACAGATACGCAGTATTTT
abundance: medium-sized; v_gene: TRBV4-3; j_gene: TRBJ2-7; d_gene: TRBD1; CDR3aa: CASSPQRTGSYEQYF; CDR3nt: TGCGCCAGCAGCCCCCAACGGACAGGGTCCTACGAGCAGTACTTC
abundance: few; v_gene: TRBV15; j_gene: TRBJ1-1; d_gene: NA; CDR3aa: CATSRGRTPPSAFF; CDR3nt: TGTGCCACCAGCAGAGGAAGGACCCCTCCTTCAGCTTTCTTT
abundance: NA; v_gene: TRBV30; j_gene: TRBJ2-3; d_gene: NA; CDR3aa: CAWTEGGRGDTQYF; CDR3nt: TGTGCCTGGACGGAGGGGGGCAGGGGAGATACGCAGTATTTT
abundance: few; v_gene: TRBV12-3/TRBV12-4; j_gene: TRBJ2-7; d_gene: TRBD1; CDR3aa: CASSLATGGAVYYEQYF; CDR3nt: TGTGCCAGCAGTTTAGCTACAGGGGGTGCGGTGTACTACGAGCAGTACTTC
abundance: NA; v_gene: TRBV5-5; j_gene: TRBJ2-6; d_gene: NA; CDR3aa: CASTTTGPGANVLTF; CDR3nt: TGTGCCAGCACCACGACAGGCCCTGGGGCCAACGTCCTGACTTTC
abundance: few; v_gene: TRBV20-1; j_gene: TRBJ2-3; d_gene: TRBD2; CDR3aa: CSARVAGGDTQYF; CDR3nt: TGCAGTGCTAGGGTGGCGGGAGGAGATACGCAGTATTTT
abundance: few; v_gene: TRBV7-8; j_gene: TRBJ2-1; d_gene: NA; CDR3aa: CASSLVPSAYNEQFF; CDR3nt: TGTGCCAGCAGCTTAGTTCCTAGCGCGTACAATGAGCAGTTCTTC
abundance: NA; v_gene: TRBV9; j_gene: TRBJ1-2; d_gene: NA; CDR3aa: CASTPAGPSYGYTF; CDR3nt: TGTGCCAGCACCCCAGCGGGGCCGTCTTATGGCTACACCTTC
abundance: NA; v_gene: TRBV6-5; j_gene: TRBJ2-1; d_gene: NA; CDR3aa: CASSYSDGLNGNEQFF; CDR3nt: TGTGCCAGCAGTTACTCAGACGGATTGAATGGCAATGAGCAGTTCTTC
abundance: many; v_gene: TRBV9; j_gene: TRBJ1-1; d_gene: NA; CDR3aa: CASSVDINTEAFF; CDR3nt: TGTGCCAGCAGCGTCGACATAAACACTGAAGCTTTCTTT
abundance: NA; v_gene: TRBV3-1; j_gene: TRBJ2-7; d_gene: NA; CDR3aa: CASSSQGVPTGAVLASYEQYF; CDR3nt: TGTGCCAGCAGCAGCCAAGGAGTCCCCACGGGAGCGGTCCTCGCCTCCTACGAGCAGTACTTC
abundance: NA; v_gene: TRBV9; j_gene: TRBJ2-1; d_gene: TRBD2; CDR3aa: CASSVAGVAGRNEEFF; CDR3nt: TGTGCCAGCAGCGTAGCTGGGGTAGCGGGAAGGAATGAGGAGTTCTTC
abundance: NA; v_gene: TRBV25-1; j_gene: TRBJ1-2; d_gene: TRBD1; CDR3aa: CASSAPRGQGARDGYTF; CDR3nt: TGTGCCAGCAGTGCCCCTCGGGGGCAGGGGGCAAGAGATGGCTACACCTTC
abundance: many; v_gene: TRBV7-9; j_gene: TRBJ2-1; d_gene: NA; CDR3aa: CASSLVSGGYNEQFF; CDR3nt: TGTGCCAGCAGCTTAGTCTCCGGAGGTTACAATGAGCAGTTCTTC
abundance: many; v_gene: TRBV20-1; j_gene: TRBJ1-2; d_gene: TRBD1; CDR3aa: CSAEQGAIGYTF; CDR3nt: TGCAGTGCCGAACAGGGGGCGATTGGCTACACCTTC
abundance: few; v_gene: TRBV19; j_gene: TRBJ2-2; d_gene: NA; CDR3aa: CASSMGASTANTGELFF; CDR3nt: TGTGCCAGTAGTATGGGAGCGTCGACGGCCAACACCGGGGAGCTGTTTTTT
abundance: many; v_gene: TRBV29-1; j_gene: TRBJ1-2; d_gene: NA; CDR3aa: CSVEGMTVNYGYTF; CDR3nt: TGCAGCGTTGAGGGGATGACGGTTAACTATGGCTACACCTTC
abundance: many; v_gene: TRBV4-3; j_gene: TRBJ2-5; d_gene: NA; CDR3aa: CASSQVWPSVQETQYF; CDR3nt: TGCGCCAGCAGCCAAGTTTGGCCTAGCGTCCAAGAGACCCAGTACTTC
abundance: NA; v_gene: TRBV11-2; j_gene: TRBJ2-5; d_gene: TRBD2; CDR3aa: CASSLVAGGGETQYF; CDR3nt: TGTGCCAGCAGCTTAGTAGCGGGAGGTGGGGAGACCCAGTACTTC
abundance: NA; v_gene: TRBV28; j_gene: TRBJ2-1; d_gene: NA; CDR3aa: CASSLFGEGGPYNEQFF; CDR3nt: TGTGCCAGCAGTTTATTTGGTGAAGGAGGGCCCTACAATGAGCAGTTCTTC
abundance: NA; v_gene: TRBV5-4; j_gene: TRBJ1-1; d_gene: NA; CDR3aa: CASEDSYMNTEAFF; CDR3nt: TGTGCCAGCGAAGACAGCTACATGAACACTGAAGCTTTCTTT
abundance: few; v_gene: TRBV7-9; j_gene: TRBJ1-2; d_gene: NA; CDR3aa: CASSLGQLYGYTF; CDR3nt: TGTGCCAGCAGCTTAGGACAGCTCTATGGCTACACCTTC
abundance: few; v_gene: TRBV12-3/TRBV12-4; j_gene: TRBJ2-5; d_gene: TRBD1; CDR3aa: CASKPGTDQETQYF; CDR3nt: TGTGCCAGCAAACCCGGGACAGACCAAGAGACCCAGTACTTC
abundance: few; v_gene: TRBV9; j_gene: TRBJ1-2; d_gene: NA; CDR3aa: CASSAQSFGYTF; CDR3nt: TGTGCCAGCAGCGCACAAAGCTTTGGCTACACCTTC
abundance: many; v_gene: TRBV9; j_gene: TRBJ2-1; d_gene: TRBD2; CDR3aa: CASSPRLASSYNEQFF; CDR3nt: TGTGCCAGCAGCCCTCGACTAGCGAGCTCCTACAATGAGCAGTTCTTC
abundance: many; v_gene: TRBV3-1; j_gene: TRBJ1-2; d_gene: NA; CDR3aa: CASSQGDGYTF; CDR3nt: TGTGCCAGCAGCCAAGGGGATGGCTACACCTTC
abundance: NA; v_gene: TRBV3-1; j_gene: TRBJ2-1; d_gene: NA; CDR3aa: CASSQDLRDYYNEQFF; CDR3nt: TGTGCCAGCAGCCAAGATTTAAGAGACTACTACAATGAGCAGTTCTTC
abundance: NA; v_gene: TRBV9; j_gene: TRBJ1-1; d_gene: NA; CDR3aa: CASSVKGENTEAFF; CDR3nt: TGTGCCAGCAGCGTAAAGGGGGAGAACACTGAAGCTTTCTTT
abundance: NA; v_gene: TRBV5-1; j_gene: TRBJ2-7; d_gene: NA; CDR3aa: CASSLDRNEQYF; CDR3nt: TGCGCCAGCAGCTTGGACAGGAACGAGCAGTACTTC
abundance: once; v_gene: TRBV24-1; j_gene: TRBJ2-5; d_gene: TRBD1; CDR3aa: CATSDPDRGKTQYF; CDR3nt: TGTGCCACCAGTGACCCGGACAGGGGAAAGACCCAGTACTTC
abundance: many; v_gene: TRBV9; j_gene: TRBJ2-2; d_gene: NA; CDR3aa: CASSVLDTGELFF; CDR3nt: TGTGCCAGCAGCGTCTTAGACACCGGGGAGCTGTTTTTT
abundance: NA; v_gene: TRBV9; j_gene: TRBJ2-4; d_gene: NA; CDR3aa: CASSPRTVAKNIQYF; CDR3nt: TGTGCCAGCAGCCCCCGGACTGTGGCCAAAAACATTCAGTACTTC
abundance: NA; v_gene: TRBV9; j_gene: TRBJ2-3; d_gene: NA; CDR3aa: CASGRELADTQYF; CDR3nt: TGTGCCAGCGGACGGGAGTTAGCAGATACGCAGTATTTT
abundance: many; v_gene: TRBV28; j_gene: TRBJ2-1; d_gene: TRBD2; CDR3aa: CASRRLLAGGYFGQFF; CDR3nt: TGTGCCAGCAGACGACTCCTAGCGGGAGGGTATTTTGGGCAGTTCTTC
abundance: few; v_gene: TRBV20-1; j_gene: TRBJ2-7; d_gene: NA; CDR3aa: CSATRAGVSYEQYF; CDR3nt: TGCAGTGCTACCCGGGCCGGGGTCTCCTACGAGCAGTACTTC
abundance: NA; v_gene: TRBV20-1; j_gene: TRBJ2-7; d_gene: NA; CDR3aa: CSARDRVTQYEQYF; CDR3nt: TGCAGTGCTAGAGATCGTGTGACACAATACGAGCAGTACTTC